The present TCR beta chain was sequenced within a study of T cell changes during pregnancy in multiple sclerosis. Comments on this clone: This CDR3 is also generated by other DNA sequences in the sample.

This CDR3 spans 15 amino acids. Germline CDR1 SGHDT, CDR2 YYEEEE. V lost 0 bases, J lost 7 bases, and 6 bases stayed unmatched. Measured with immunoSEQ multiplex PCR; TCRdb has only the in-frame clones, and not every one. The data hold fewer than 65,000 clones, with 93% observed a single time. The sample was peripheral blood, taken in the second trimester of pregnancy. This receptor was obtained from a female donor with multiple sclerosis, enrolled in a pregnancy study. The chain employs TRBV5-6 and TRBJ2-1; TRBD1 matches 8 bases. The CDR3 region is CASSLAGGAGNEQFF. CDR3 nucleotide sequence: TGTGCCAGCAGCTTGGCAGGGGGCGCCGGGAATGAGCAGTTCTTC.